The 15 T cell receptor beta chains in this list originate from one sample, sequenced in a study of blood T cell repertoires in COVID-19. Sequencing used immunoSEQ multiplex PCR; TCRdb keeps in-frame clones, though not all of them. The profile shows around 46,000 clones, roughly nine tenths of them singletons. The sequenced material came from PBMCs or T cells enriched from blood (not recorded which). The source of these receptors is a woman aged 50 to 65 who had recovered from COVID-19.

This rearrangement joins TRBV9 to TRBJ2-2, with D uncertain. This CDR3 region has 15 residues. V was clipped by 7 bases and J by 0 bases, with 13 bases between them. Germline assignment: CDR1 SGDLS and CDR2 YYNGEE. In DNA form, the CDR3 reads TGTGCCAGCCAAGGAACAGCTACGAACACCGGGGAGCTGTTTTTT. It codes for CASQGTATNTGELFF.

In DNA form, the CDR3 reads TGTGCCAGCAGTGAATGGACAGGGGAGAACACTGAAGCTTTCTTT. Protein product: CASSEWTGENTEAFF. The chain joins TRBV2 to TRBJ1-1, with 9 bases aligning to TRBD1. The CDR3 length is 15 residues. Germline V gene sequence: CDR1 SNHLY, CDR2 FYNNEI. The V segment lost 2 bases and the J segment 1 base; nucleotides outside the gene matches: 2.

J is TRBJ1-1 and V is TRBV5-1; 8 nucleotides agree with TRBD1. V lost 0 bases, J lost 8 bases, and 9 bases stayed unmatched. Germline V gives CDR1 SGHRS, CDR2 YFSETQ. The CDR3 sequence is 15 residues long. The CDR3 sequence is CASSLGTGPAPEAFF. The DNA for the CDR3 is TGCGCCAGCAGCTTGGGGACAGGGCCCGCTCCCGAAGCTTTCTTT.

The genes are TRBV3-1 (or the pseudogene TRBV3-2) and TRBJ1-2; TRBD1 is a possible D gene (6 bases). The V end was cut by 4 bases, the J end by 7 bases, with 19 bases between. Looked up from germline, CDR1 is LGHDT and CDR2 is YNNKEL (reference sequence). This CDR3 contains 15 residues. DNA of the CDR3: TGTGCCAGCAGCCTTCAGGGGACGGCGGCTTTTGGCTACACCTTC. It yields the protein CASSLQGTAAFGYTF.

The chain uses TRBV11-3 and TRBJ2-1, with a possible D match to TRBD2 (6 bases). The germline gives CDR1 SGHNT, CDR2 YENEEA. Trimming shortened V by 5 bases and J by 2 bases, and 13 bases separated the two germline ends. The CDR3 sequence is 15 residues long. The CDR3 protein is CASSPGSGPYNEQFF. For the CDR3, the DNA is TGTGCCAGCAGCCCTGGAAGCGGGCCCTACAATGAGCAGTTCTTC. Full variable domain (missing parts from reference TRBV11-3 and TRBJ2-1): EAGVVQSPRYKIIEKKQPVAFWCNPISGHNTLYWYLQNLGQGPELLIRYENEEAVDDSQLPKDRFSAERLKGVDSTLKIQPAELGDSAVYLCASSPGSGPYNEQFFGPGTRLTVL.

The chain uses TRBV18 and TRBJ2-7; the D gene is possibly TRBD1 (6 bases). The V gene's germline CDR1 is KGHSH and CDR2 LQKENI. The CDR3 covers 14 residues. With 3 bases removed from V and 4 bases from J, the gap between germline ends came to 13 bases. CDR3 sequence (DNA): TGTGCCAGCTCACCGACCGGACAGTCGTACGAGCAGTACTTC. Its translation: CASSPTGQSYEQYF.

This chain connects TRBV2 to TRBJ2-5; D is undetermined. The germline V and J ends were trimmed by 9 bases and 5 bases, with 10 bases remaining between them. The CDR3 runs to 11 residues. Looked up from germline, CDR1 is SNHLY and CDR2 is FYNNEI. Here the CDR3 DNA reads TGTGCCAGTTACTATGCGGAGACCCAGTACTTC. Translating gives CASYYAETQYF.

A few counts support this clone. CDR3 nucleotides: TGTGCCATCAGTAGAGGACAGGGGAGGCCTTGGACTGAAGCTTTCTTT. Its translation is CAISRGQGRPWTEAFF. The chain is built from TRBV10-3 and TRBJ1-1; TRBD1 aligns across 9 bases. The CDR3 totals 16 residues. V was clipped by 5 bases and J by 5 bases; unmatched bases: 12. CDR1 ENHRY and CDR2 SYGVKD come from the germline V gene.

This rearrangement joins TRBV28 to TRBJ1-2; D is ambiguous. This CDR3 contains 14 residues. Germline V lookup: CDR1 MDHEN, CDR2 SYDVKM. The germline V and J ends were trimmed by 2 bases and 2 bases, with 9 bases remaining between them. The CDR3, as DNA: TGTGCCAGCAGTTTACCACGGAGAAACTATGGCTACACCTTC. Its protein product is CASSLPRRNYGYTF.

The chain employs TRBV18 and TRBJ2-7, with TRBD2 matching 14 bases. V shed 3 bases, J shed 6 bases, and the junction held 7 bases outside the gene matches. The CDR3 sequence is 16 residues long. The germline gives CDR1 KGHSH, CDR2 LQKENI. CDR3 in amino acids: CASSPTSGRGTSEQYF. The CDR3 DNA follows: TGTGCCAGCTCACCGACTAGCGGGAGGGGGACTAGCGAGCAGTACTTC.

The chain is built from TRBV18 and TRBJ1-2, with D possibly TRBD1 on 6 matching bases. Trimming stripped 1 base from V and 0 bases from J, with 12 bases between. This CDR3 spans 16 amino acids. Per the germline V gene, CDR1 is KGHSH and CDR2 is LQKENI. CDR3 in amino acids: CASSPRTGKANYGYTF. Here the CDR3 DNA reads TGTGCCAGCTCACCACGTACAGGGAAAGCTAACTATGGCTACACCTTC.

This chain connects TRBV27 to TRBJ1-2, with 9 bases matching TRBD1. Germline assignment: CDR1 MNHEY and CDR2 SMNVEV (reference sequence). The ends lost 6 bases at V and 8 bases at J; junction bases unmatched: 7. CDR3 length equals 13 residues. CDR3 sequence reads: CASRQTGGGGYTF. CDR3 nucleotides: TGTGCCAGCAGACAAACAGGGGGCGGGGGCTACACCTTC.

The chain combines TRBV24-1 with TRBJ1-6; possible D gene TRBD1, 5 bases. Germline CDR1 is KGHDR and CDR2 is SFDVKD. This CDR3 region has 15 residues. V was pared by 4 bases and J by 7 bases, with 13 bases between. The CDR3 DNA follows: TGTGCCACCAGTGACGCCGGGACTACAAATTCACCCCTCCACTTT. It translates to CATSDAGTTNSPLHF.

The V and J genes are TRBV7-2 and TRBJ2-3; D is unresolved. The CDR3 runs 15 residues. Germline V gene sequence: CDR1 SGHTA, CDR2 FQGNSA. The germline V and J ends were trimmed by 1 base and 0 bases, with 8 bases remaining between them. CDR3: CASSLGVSSTDTQYF. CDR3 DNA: TGTGCCAGCAGCTTAGGAGTCTCTAGCACAGATACGCAGTATTTT.

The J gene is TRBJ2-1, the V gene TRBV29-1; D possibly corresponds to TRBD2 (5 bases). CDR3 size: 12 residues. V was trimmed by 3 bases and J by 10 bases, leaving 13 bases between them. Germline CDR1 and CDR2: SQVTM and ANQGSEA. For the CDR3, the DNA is TGCAGCGTTGAGCTCGGCGGGCGAGAGCAGTTCTTC. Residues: CSVELGGREQFF.